These 19 T cell receptor beta chains came from one sample sequenced in a study of OX40 agonist ivuxolimab in advanced cancers. Assay: immunoSEQ multiplex PCR; the TCRdb copy retains only in-frame clones and omits some. The repertoire holds 65,000 to 85,000 clones, with roughly 92% as singletons. The sequenced sample was CD4+ or CD8+ T cells sorted from blood, obtained in a trial of the OX40 agonist ivuxolimab. The receptors were gathered from an adult with an advanced solid tumor such as melanoma, head and neck, liver or kidney cancer.

V and J are TRBV9 and TRBJ2-3; tentatively, D is TRBD2 (6 bases). This CDR3 region has 16 residues. Germline V gene data show CDR1 as SGDLS and CDR2 as YYNGEE. V was shortened by 0 bases and J by 0 bases, with 11 bases between the two germline ends. CDR3 in amino acids: CASSVAAGMSTDTQYF. The CDR3 DNA follows: TGTGCCAGCAGCGTAGCTGCGGGGATGAGCACAGATACGCAGTATTTT.

The chain recombines TRBV2 with TRBJ2-7; D gene uncertain. In germline, CDR1 is SNHLY, CDR2 FYNNEI. Between the trimmed V and J ends, which lost 8 bases and 3 bases, there was a span of 20 bases. The CDR3 extends over 15 amino acids. The CDR3 here is CASLGSRAANYEQYF. The CDR3 coding sequence is TGTGCCAGCCTTGGCAGCCGGGCCGCAAACTACGAGCAGTACTTC. Full variable domain (outside the CDR3, taken from reference TRBV2 and TRBJ2-7): EPEVTQTPSHQVTQMGQEVILRCVPISNHLYFYWYRQILGQKVEFLVSFYNNEISEKSEIFDDQFSVERPDGSNFTLKIRSTKLEDSAMYFCASLGSRAANYEQYFGPGTRLTVT.

The chain is built from TRBV4-1 and TRBJ2-7, with 12 nucleotides matching TRBD2. Unmatched junction bases numbered 5, after V lost 3 bases and J lost 2 bases. Germline V gene sequence: CDR1 MGHRA, CDR2 YSYEKL. CDR3 length equals 16 residues. CDR3: CASSHLPSGGAYEQYF. The DNA for the CDR3 is TGCGCCAGCAGCCACTTACCTAGCGGGGGGGCCTACGAGCAGTACTTC.

The J gene is TRBJ2-3, the V gene TRBV7-9, with D maybe TRBD2 (5 bases). The CDR3 extends over 17 amino acids. Germline V gene lookup returns CDR1 SEHNR and CDR2 FQNEAQ (reference sequence). The V end lost 5 bases, the J end lost 0 bases, and 18 bases lay between the germline ends. In DNA, the CDR3 is TGTGCCAGCAGCGCACCACTCGTGAGGACTAGCACAGATACGCAGTATTTT. It encodes CASSAPLVRTSTDTQYF.

This chain connects TRBV11-2 to TRBJ1-2; the D gene is possibly TRBD1 (5 bases). The length of the CDR3 is 14 residues. Per the germline V gene, CDR1 is SGHAT and CDR2 is FQNNGV. V was trimmed by 4 bases and J by 2 bases, leaving 11 bases between them. The DNA of the CDR3 is TGTGCCAGCAGCTCTTTGACAGTCAACTATGGCTACACCTTC. The encoded protein is CASSSLTVNYGYTF.

The rearrangement uses TRBV13 and TRBJ1-1; D is ambiguous. The ends were cut back, 2 bases at V and 1 base at J, with 5 bases in the middle. The CDR3 has 13 residues. Germline V gene data show CDR1 as PRHDT and CDR2 as FYEKMQ (reference sequence). Here the CDR3 DNA reads TGTGCCAGCAGCTTATGGGGGAACACTGAAGCTTTCTTT. Encoded protein: CASSLWGNTEAFF.

The chain joins TRBV2 to TRBJ2-3; perhaps TRBD2 as D (6 bases). The ends were cut back, 1 base at V and 3 bases at J, with 14 bases in the middle. CDR1 is SNHLY, CDR2 FYNNEI, per germline. The CDR3 is made up of 16 amino acids. The CDR3 nucleotides read TGTGCCAGCAGTGAAGGTGGAGGGTGGTGGACAGATACGCAGTATTTT. Translation gives CASSEGGGWWTDTQYF.

The chain links TRBV29-1 to TRBJ2-7; 10 positions agree with TRBD2. Germline CDR1 is SQVTM and CDR2 is ANQGSEA. With V trimmed by 6 bases and J by 4 bases, 6 bases remained unmatched. The CDR3 runs to 13 residues. DNA for the CDR3: TGCAGCGTCCTAGCGGGGGTTACTTACGAGCAGTACTTC. Encoded protein: CSVLAGVTYEQYF.

The chain couples TRBV7-9 to TRBJ2-1; 9 nucleotides agree with TRBD1. The germline V gene encodes CDR1 SEHNR and CDR2 FQNEAQ (reference sequence). The CDR3 length is 17 residues. Unmatched junction bases numbered 12, after V lost 5 bases and J lost 4 bases. The CDR3 region has the DNA TGTGCCAGCAGCCCACCCCCGGGACAGGGACTGTACAATGAGCAGTTCTTC. Protein product: CASSPPPGQGLYNEQFF.

This clone has only one observation. CDR3 residues: CASSQGTSGGDPDNEQFF. The CDR3 region has the DNA TGTGCCAGCAGCCAAGGAACTAGCGGGGGAGATCCCGACAATGAGCAGTTCTTC. V usage is TRBV4-2 and J usage is TRBJ2-1, with TRBD2 identical over 11 bases. This CDR3 comprises 18 residues. Germline assignment: CDR1 LGHNA and CDR2 YNFKEQ. J gave up 5 bases and V 1 base, and 10 bases lay outside the gene matches.

The chain joins TRBV5-1 to TRBJ2-7; 8 bases line up with TRBD2. J lost 9 bases, V lost 0 bases, and 5 bases had no gene match. Germline V gene sequence: CDR1 SGHRS, CDR2 YFSETQ. This CDR3 spans 13 amino acids. The CDR3 protein is CASSLGGGRVQYF. CDR3 in DNA: TGCGCCAGCAGCTTGGGCGGGGGGAGAGTGCAGTACTTC.

The V gene is TRBV9, the J gene TRBJ2-1; 7 bases match TRBD1. The CDR3 totals 13 residues. Losses at the gene ends were 5 bases for V and 9 bases for J; bases not matched to a gene: 8. CDR1 and CDR2 from the germline V gene are SGDLS and YYNGEE. CDR3 protein: CASRGQAYGEQFF. For the CDR3, the DNA is TGTGCCAGCAGAGGACAGGCCTATGGTGAGCAGTTCTTC.

The chain recombines TRBV5-1 with TRBJ2-7; possibly TRBD1 for D (5 bases). Per the germline V gene, CDR1 is SGHRS and CDR2 is YFSETQ. The ends were cut back, 0 bases at V and 3 bases at J, with 10 bases in the middle. The CDR3 consists of 14 residues. The CDR3 here is CASSLGGEYYEQYF. CDR3 DNA sequence: TGCGCCAGCAGCTTGGGGGGCGAATACTACGAGCAGTACTTC. The full variable domain, completed using reference TRBV5-1 and TRBJ2-7, is KAGVTQTPRYLIKTRGQQVTLSCSPISGHRSVSWYQQTPGQGLQFLFEYFSETQRNKGNFPGRFSGRQFSNSRSEMNVSTLELGDSALYLCASSLGGEYYEQYFGPGTRLTVT.

The chain uses TRBV7-9 and TRBJ1-6; possible D gene TRBD1, 5 bases. The CDR3 is 18 amino acids. The V gene lost 1 base and the J gene lost 6 bases, with 19 bases spanning the gap. Germline V lookup: CDR1 SEHNR, CDR2 FQNEAQ (reference sequence). CDR3 nucleotide sequence: TGTGCCAGCAGCTTAGGCTGGGCAGGCGACAGTCCTAATTCACCCCTCCACTTT. Translation: CASSLGWAGDSPNSPLHF.

For this clone: Compared with germline, one end of the junction differs, possibly owing to a read error. This chain uses TRBV27 with TRBJ2-1; a weak D match, TRBD1 (6 bases). The CDR3 is 16 residues long. Germline V gene lookup returns CDR1 MNHEY and CDR2 SMNVEV (reference sequence). The CDR3 spells CAGSHQQGSPYNEQFF. DNA for the CDR3: TGTGCCGGCAGTCACCAACAGGGATCCCCCTACAATGAGCAGTTCTTC.

This chain uses TRBV5-1 with TRBJ1-6; D unclear. V gave up 1 base and J gave up 6 bases, with 11 bases separating them. CDR1 is SGHRS and CDR2 is YFSETQ in the germline V gene. This CDR3 is built from 15 residues. CDR3 in amino acids: CASSLRQETNSPLHF. The CDR3 nucleotides read TGCGCCAGCAGCTTGAGGCAGGAGACTAATTCACCCCTCCACTTT.

The V and J genes are TRBV29-1 and TRBJ2-6, with unresolved D. Germline CDR1 is SQVTM and CDR2 is ANQGSEA. V was cut by 1 base and J by 4 bases, with 14 bases left in between. This CDR3 has 16 amino acids. The CDR3: CSVEVVSGSGANVLTF. CDR3 DNA: TGCAGCGTTGAAGTCGTTAGTGGGTCCGGGGCCAACGTCCTGACTTTC.

This sequence joins TRBV10-3 and TRBJ1-1; D is unclear. Trimming pared 6 bases from V and 1 base from J, leaving 9 bases between. CDR1 and CDR2 (germline): ENHRY, SYGVKD. The CDR3 loop spans 13 amino acids. CDR3 sequence (DNA): TGTGCCATCAGGACACCCTGGAACACTGAAGCTTTCTTT. It translates to CAIRTPWNTEAFF.

This chain links TRBV15 with TRBJ1-3; unclear D gene. Trimming pared 3 bases from V and 3 bases from J, leaving 12 bases between. Germline V gene sequence: CDR1 LNHNV, CDR2 YYDKDF (reference sequence). The CDR3 is 15 residues long. The DNA for the CDR3 is TGTGCCACCAGCAGTGGGGAGGAGGATGGAAACACCATATATTTT. Translated: CATSSGEEDGNTIYF.